The 13 T cell receptor beta chains below all came from one sample that was sequenced in a study of spatial heterogeneity in lung cancer. Via MiXCR, TCRdb re-called the 5' RACE reads, giving one row per CDR3 protein. The sample yields 9,500 to 11,000 distinct CDR3 sequences, approximately 6.3% seen once. Time point described: sample taken at primary tumor resection. The sequences come from PBMCs, collected at surgery. The receptors stem from a male donor with early-stage non-small cell lung cancer.

The table lists this clonotype with many counts. The rearrangement uses TRBV5-1 and TRBJ2-1, with 12 bases fitting TRBD2. Looked up from germline, CDR1 is SGHRS and CDR2 is YFSETQ. This CDR3 region has 17 residues. J lost 3 bases, V lost 4 bases, and 8 bases had no gene match. The CDR3 spells CASSANPGLAGYNEQFF. CDR3 nucleotides: TGCGCCAGCAGCGCTAACCCGGGACTAGCGGGCTACAATGAGCAGTTCTTC. Combining the CDR3 with reference TRBV5-1 and TRBJ2-1 gives the whole variable domain KAGVTQTPRYLIKTRGQQVTLSCSPISGHRSVSWYQQTPGQGLQFLFEYFSETQRNKGNFPGRFSGRQFSNSRSEMNVSTLELGDSALYLCASSANPGLAGYNEQFFGPGTRLTVL.

The chain uses TRBV5-1 and TRBJ2-1, with D tentatively TRBD1 (5 bases). The germline gives CDR1 SGHRS, CDR2 YFSETQ. This CDR3 has 15 amino acids. Between the trimmed V and J ends, which lost 1 base and 8 bases, there was a span of 16 bases. CDR3 bases: TGCGCCAGCAGCTTGTATGGGGCGAGGAACGATGAGCAGTTCTTC. Protein product: CASSLYGARNDEQFF. The whole variable domain, remainder taken from reference TRBV5-1 and TRBJ2-1, is KAGVTQTPRYLIKTRGQQVTLSCSPISGHRSVSWYQQTPGQGLQFLFEYFSETQRNKGNFPGRFSGRQFSNSRSEMNVSTLELGDSALYLCASSLYGARNDEQFFGPGTRLTVL.

This clonotype came up a few times. This sequence joins TRBV27 and TRBJ2-1; D might be TRBD2 (5 bases). The V gene's germline CDR1 is MNHEY and CDR2 SMNVEV (reference sequence). Trimming removed 5 bases at V and 4 bases at J, with 15 bases between. This CDR3 has 15 residues. The CDR3 spells CASSIESGSYNEQFF. The CDR3 region has the DNA TGTGCCAGCAGTATTGAGAGCGGCAGTTACAATGAGCAGTTCTTC.

The chain has TRBV7-6 and TRBJ2-1, with a possible D match to TRBD2 (5 bases). There are 15 residues in the CDR3. Between the trimmed V and J ends, which lost 0 bases and 6 bases, there was a span of 12 bases. Per germline, CDR1 SGHVS and CDR2 FNYEAQ. This CDR3 is CASSLARGGGNEQFF. The DNA for the CDR3 is TGTGCCAGCAGCTTAGCTCGGGGTGGCGGCAATGAGCAGTTCTTC.

This clonotype was recorded many times. The J gene is TRBJ1-6, the V gene TRBV28; possibly TRBD1 for D (5 bases). V dropped 6 bases and J dropped 10 bases, with 13 bases sitting between them. The CDR3 runs to 13 residues. Germline V CDR1 and CDR2: MDHEN, SYDVKM. CDR3 coding DNA: TGTGCCAGCAGGGGGGTTAATCAGTCACCCCTCCACTTT. Amino acids: CASRGVNQSPLHF. Supplemented by reference TRBV28 and TRBJ1-6, the full variable domain reads DVKVTQSSRYLVKRTGEKVFLECVQDMDHENMFWYRQDPGLGLRLIYFSYDVKMKEKGDIPEGYSVSREKKERFSLILESASTNQTSMYLCASRGVNQSPLHFGNGTRLTVT.

V and J are TRBV19 and TRBJ1-2; unclear D gene. Germline lookup yields CDR1 LNHDA and CDR2 SQIVND (reference sequence). This CDR3 is 13 amino acids long. Trimming stripped 5 bases from V and 8 bases from J, with 15 bases between. This CDR3 is CASSLLPPRGYTF. The CDR3 region has the DNA TGTGCCAGTAGTTTACTCCCCCCCCGGGGCTACACCTTC.

The rearrangement uses TRBV25-1 and TRBJ2-5; the D gene is possibly TRBD1 (6 bases). The length of the CDR3 is 13 residues. Germline V lookup: CDR1 MGHDK, CDR2 SYGVNS. V was clipped by 10 bases and J by 1 base, with 13 bases between them. Written as DNA, the CDR3 is TGTGCCACGCTATCGACAGGCCAAGAGACCCAGTACTTC. It encodes CATLSTGQETQYF. The full variable domain, rest sourced from reference TRBV25-1 and TRBJ2-5, is EADIYQTPRYLVIGTGKKITLECSQTMGHDKMYWYQQDPGMELHLIHYSYGVNSTEKGDLSSESTVSRIRTEHFPLTLESARPSHTSQYLCATLSTGQETQYFGPGTRLLVL.

A few counts support this clonotype. The gene calls are TRBV11-2 and TRBJ1-1, with D uncertain. Germline loops: CDR1 SGHAT, CDR2 FQNNGV. Trimming removed 6 bases at V and 5 bases at J, with 10 bases between. This CDR3 is 12 amino acids long. CDR3 sequence (DNA): TGTGCCAGCAGACTGAGGAAAACTGAAGCTTTCTTT. Its protein is CASRLRKTEAFF.

This clonotype was seen at least ten times. V usage is TRBV4-3 and J usage is TRBJ2-1, with 11 bases identical to TRBD2. The CDR3 is 15 amino acids. The V gene end was trimmed by 2 bases and the J gene end by 5 bases; junction bases not matched to a gene: 2. Germline values: CDR1 LGHNA, CDR2 YSLEER. CDR3 amino acids: CASSQLAGGNNEQFF. For the CDR3, the DNA is TGCGCCAGCAGCCAACTAGCGGGGGGAAACAATGAGCAGTTCTTC.

V and J are TRBV28 and TRBJ1-1, with D perhaps TRBD1 (6 bases). Germline V gene sequence: CDR1 MDHEN, CDR2 SYDVKM. The CDR3 consists of 15 residues. Trimming cost V 6 bases and J 5 bases, with 19 bases left between them. The CDR3, as DNA: TGTGCCAGCAGGTTGACAGGCCCAAGGCATACTGAAGCTTTCTTT. This encodes CASRLTGPRHTEAFF.

This clonotype was detected many times. DNA of the CDR3: TGCAGTGCTAGTATAGCGGGGACTCCCTACGAGCAGTACTTC. Translation gives CSASIAGTPYEQYF. The chain links TRBV20-1 to TRBJ2-7; 8 bases line up with TRBD2. The junction had 6 bases not matched to a gene; V was cut back by 3 bases and J by 2 bases. Germline CDR1 DFQATT, CDR2 SNEGSKA (reference sequence). The CDR3 has 14 amino acids.

This clonotype was counted ten times or more. The DNA of the CDR3 is TGTGCCAGTAGCGACCCGGGACCACACAATGAGCAGTTCTTC. Amino acid sequence: CASSDPGPHNEQFF. The chain links TRBV19 to TRBJ2-1; D possibly matches TRBD1 or TRBD2 (5 bases each). Trimming cost V 6 bases and J 5 bases, with 14 bases left between them. In germline, CDR1 is LNHDA, CDR2 SQIVND (reference sequence). The CDR3 extends over 14 amino acids.

The V gene is TRBV7-3, the J gene TRBJ2-1, with 8 bases lining up with TRBD2. This CDR3 spans 14 amino acids. The V gene's germline CDR1 is SGHTA and CDR2 FQGTGA. With 2 bases clipped from V and 6 bases from J, the junction kept 3 bases outside the gene matches. CDR3 sequence reads: CASSLVGTSNEQFF. The CDR3 nucleotides read TGTGCCAGCAGCTTAGTCGGGACTAGCAATGAGCAGTTCTTC.